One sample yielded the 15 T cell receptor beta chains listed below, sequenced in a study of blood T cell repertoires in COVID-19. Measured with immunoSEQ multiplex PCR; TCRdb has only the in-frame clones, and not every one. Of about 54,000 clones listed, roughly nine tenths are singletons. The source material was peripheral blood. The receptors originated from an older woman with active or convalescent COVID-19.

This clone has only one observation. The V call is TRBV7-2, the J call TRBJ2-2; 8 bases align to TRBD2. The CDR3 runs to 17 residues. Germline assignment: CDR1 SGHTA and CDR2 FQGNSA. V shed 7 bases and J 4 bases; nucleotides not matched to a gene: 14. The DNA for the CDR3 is TGTGCCAGCACCCCACTGACTAGCGCTCAACGCACCGGGGAGCTGTTTTTT. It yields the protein CASTPLTSAQRTGELFF.

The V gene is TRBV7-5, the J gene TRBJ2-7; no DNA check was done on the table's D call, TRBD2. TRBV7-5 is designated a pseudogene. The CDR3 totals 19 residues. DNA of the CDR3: TGTGCCAGAAGCACCCGACCCGGGACTAGCGGCAACCCCCCGGAGGAGCAGTACTTC. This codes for CARSTRPGTSGNPPEEQYF.

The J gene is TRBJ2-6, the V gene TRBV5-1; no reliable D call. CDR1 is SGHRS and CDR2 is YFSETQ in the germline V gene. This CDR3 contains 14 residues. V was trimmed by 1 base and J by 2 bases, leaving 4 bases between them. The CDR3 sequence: CASSLQTGANVLTF. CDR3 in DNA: TGCGCCAGCAGCTTGCAGACTGGGGCCAACGTCCTGACTTTC.

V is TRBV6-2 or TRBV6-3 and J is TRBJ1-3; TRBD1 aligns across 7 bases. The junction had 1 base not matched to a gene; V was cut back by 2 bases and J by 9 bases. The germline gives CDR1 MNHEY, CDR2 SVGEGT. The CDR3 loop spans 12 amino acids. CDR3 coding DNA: TGTGCCAGCAGTTACGACAGGGTCACCATATATTTT. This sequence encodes CASSYDRVTIYF.

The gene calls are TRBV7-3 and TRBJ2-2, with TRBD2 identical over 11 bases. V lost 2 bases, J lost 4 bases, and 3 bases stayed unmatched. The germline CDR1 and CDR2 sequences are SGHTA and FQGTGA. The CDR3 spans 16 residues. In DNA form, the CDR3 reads TGTGCCAGCAGCTTATACGGGACTAGCGGCACCGGGGAGCTGTTTTTT. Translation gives CASSLYGTSGTGELFF.

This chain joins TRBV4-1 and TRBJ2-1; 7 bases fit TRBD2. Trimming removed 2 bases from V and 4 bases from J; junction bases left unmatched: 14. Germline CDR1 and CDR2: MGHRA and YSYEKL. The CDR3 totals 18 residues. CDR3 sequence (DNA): TGCGCCAGCAGCCAATCGAGTTCGGGCGGGAGTGATTACAATGAGCAGTTCTTC. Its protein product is CASSQSSSGGSDYNEQFF.

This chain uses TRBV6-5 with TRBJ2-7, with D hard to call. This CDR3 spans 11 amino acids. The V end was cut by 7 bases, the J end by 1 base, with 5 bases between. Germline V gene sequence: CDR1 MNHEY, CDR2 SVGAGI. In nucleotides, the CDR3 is TGTGCCAGCATGAGGTCCTACGAGCAGTACTTC. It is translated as CASMRSYEQYF.

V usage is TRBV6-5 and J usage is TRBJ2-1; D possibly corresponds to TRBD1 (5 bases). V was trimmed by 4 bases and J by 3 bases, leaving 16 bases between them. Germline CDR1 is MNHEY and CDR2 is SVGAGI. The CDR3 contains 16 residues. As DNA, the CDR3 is TGTGCCAGCAGTTTGGGGCTAGGTTACGGCTACAATGAGCAGTTCTTC. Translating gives CASSLGLGYGYNEQFF.

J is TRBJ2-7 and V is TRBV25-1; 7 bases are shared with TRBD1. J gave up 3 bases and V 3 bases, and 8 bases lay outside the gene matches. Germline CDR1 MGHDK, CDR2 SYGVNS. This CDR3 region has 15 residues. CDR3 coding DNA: TGTGCCAGCAGTGAGGGGAACAGGGGAAGCTACGAGCAGTACTTC. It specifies CASSEGNRGSYEQYF.

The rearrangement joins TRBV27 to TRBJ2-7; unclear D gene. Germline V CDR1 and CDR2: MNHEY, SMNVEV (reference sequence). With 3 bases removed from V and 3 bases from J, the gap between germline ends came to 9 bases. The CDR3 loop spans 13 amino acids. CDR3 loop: CASSLAAYYEQYF. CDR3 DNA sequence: TGTGCCAGCAGTTTGGCAGCGTACTACGAGCAGTACTTC.

The DNA for the CDR3 is TGTGCCAGCAGCTTCGCTCAGGGGAAAACTGAAGCTTTCTTT. Protein sequence: CASSFAQGKTEAFF. The chain is built from TRBV11-2 and TRBJ1-1; maybe TRBD1 (6 bases). V was clipped by 3 bases and J by 5 bases, with 13 bases between them. The length of the CDR3 is 14 residues. Per germline, CDR1 SGHAT and CDR2 FQNNGV. Filled out from reference TRBV11-2 and TRBJ1-1, the complete variable domain reads EAGVAQSPRYKIIEKRQSVAFWCNPISGHATLYWYQQILGQGPKLLIQFQNNGVVDDSQLPKDRFSAERLKGVDSTLKIQPAKLEDSAVYLCASSFAQGKTEAFFGQGTRLTVV.

The CDR3 reads CASSPRGSSGPSYEQYF. The CDR3 DNA follows: TGTGCCAGCAGCCCCCGTGGATCGAGCGGGCCAAGCTACGAGCAGTACTTC. The chain combines TRBV9 with TRBJ2-7; possible D gene TRBD2, 6 bases. Germline-derived CDR1 and CDR2 are SGDLS and YYNGEE. The ends were cut back, 4 bases at V and 3 bases at J, with 23 bases in the middle. The CDR3 sequence is 17 residues long.

CDR3 sequence: CASSPNSRANVLTF. The CDR3 DNA sequence: TGTGCCAGCAGTCCTAATTCTCGGGCCAACGTCCTGACTTTC. The chain combines TRBV6-4 with TRBJ2-6; D ambiguous. Germline V gene lookup returns CDR1 MRHNA and CDR2 SNTAGT. V lost 5 bases and J lost 5, with 10 bases in between. This CDR3 region has 14 residues.

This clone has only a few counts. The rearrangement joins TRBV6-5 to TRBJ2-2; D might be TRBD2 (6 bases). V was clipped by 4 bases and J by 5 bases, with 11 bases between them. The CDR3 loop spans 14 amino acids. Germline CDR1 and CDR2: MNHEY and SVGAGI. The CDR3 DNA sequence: TGTGCCAGCAGTTTAGCGGAAGGGACCGGGGAGCTGTTTTTT. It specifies CASSLAEGTGELFF.

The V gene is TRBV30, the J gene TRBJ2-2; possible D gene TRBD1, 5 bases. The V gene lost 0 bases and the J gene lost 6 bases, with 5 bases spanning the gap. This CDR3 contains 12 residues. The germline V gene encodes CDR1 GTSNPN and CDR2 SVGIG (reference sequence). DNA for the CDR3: TGTGCCTGGAGTGTACAGGCCGGGGAGCTGTTTTTT. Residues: CAWSVQAGELFF.